This TCR beta chain derives from a study of blood T cell repertoires in COVID-19. Study-level information: Material from acute and convalescent COVID-19 was sourced from the United States, Italy and Spain. In each case, the material was cDNA or gDNA derived from T cells, B-cell-depleted T cells, or PBMCs.

With 5 bases clipped from V and 0 bases from J, the junction kept 7 bases outside the gene matches. Germline CDR1 is SGHVS and CDR2 is FNYEAQ. This CDR3 is built from 16 residues. Authors' analysis steps: Estimation of nucleated cell counts relied on the amplification of reference gene primers. TCRdb's copy holds only in-frame clones and misses some; the assay was immunoSEQ multiplex PCR. From that table come the V and J calls and clone size; the DNA was used to work out D and trimming. Of roughly 80,000 clones listed, approximately 91% are singletons. The genes are TRBV7-6 and TRBJ1-5, with 7 nucleotides matching TRBD1. This clonotype originated in a woman aged 80 or over with acute or convalescent COVID-19. The sample consisted of peripheral blood. The CDR3 spells CASSIGTADSNQPQHF. In DNA form, the CDR3 reads TGTGCCAGCAGCATTGGGACAGCTGATAGCAATCAGCCCCAGCATTTT.